Presented here are 32 T cell receptor beta chains from one specimen sequenced in a study of blood T cell repertoires in COVID-19. Profiling relied on immunoSEQ multiplex PCR, and the TCRdb table lists in-frame clones only, not all of them. The sample comprises over 200,000 clones, about 88% of which are singletons, and 1.9% rests with the top ten. The material sequenced was peripheral blood. These receptors originate from a man aged 35 to 55 with active or convalescent COVID-19.

The CDR3: CASSLYVGTAVAFF. CDR3 sequence (DNA): TGTGCCAGCAGTTTATACGTAGGGACAGCTGTTGCTTTCTTT. The chain carries TRBV27 and TRBJ1-1, with 7 bases matching TRBD1. This CDR3 region has 14 residues. The trim removed 1 base at V and 11 bases at J, leaving 10 bases unmatched. Germline V gives CDR1 MNHEY, CDR2 SMNVEV (reference sequence).

This rearrangement joins TRBV6-5 to TRBJ1-5; possibly TRBD1 for D (6 bases). Germline values: CDR1 MNHEY, CDR2 SVGAGI. Trimming removed 4 bases at V and 6 bases at J, with 13 bases between. This CDR3 spans 14 amino acids. This chain's CDR3 is CASSSQGSGQPQHF. In DNA, the CDR3 is TGTGCCAGCAGTTCTCAGGGGTCGGGTCAGCCCCAGCATTTT.

This clone appeared a few times. The chain joins TRBV16 to TRBJ1-4, with D tentatively TRBD1 (6 bases). CDR3 length: 15 amino acids. V was shortened by 3 bases and J by 5 bases, with 13 bases between the two germline ends. Germline values: CDR1 KGHSY, CDR2 FQNENV. CDR3 protein: CASSHLDRLNEKLFF. CDR3 sequence (DNA): TGTGCCAGCAGCCACCTGGACAGACTGAATGAAAAACTGTTTTTT.

This clone appeared a few times. The V and J genes are TRBV7-9 and TRBJ1-6; D might be TRBD1 (5 bases). Germline-derived CDR1 and CDR2 are SEHNR and FQNEAQ (reference sequence). V lost 1 base and J lost 6, with 7 bases in between. CDR3 length equals 14 residues. The CDR3 loop reads CASSLETVNSPLHF. Here the CDR3 DNA reads TGTGCCAGCAGCTTAGAGACAGTTAATTCACCCCTCCACTTT.

The rearrangement uses TRBV7-8 and TRBJ2-3; 9 nucleotides line up with TRBD1. CDR1 is SGHVS, CDR2 FQNEAQ, per germline. There are 17 residues in the CDR3. Trimming removed 5 bases from V and 5 bases from J; junction bases left unmatched: 14. CDR3 nucleotides: TGTGCCAGCAGCCGACGACAGGGGGGGGTCAGGGAAGATACGCAGTATTTT. It codes for CASSRRQGGVREDTQYF.

Here the CDR3 DNA reads TGCGCCAGCAGTGACCAGGGGCGTGCGGAAAAACTGTTTTTT. Its translation is CASSDQGRAEKLFF. J is TRBJ1-4 and V is TRBV10-1; possible D gene TRBD1, 6 bases. The CDR3 extends over 14 amino acids. The V gene's germline CDR1 is WNHNN and CDR2 SYGVQD (reference sequence). V shed 3 bases and J shed 8 bases, with 13 bases lying between them.

CDR3: CASSSGMGTGELFF. Written as DNA, the CDR3 is TGCGCCAGCAGCTCAGGGATGGGGACCGGGGAGCTGTTTTTT. This chain connects TRBV5-1 to TRBJ2-2, with a tentative D call TRBD1 (5 bases). Trimming removed 3 bases from V and 5 bases from J, with 11 bases in between. The CDR3 spans 14 residues. CDR1 is SGHRS and CDR2 is YFSETQ in the germline V gene.

J is TRBJ2-7 and V is TRBV27; D is possibly TRBD2 (5 bases). This CDR3 has 15 amino acids. Per germline, CDR1 MNHEY and CDR2 SMNVEV (reference sequence). The germline V and J ends were trimmed by 2 bases and 5 bases, with 16 bases remaining between them. The CDR3 protein is CASSLRVGPGDEQYF. DNA for the CDR3: TGTGCCAGCAGTTTACGGGTCGGTCCCGGGGACGAGCAGTACTTC.

The genes are TRBV6-1 and TRBJ1-2, with 7 bases matching TRBD1. The CDR3 covers 16 residues. Germline CDR1 and CDR2: MNHNS and SASEGT. Germline trimming cut 0 bases from V and 2 bases from J; bases unmatched to any gene: 6. The CDR3: CASSEAAAGGNYGYTF. CDR3 sequence (DNA): TGTGCCAGCAGTGAAGCTGCGGCAGGGGGAAACTATGGCTACACCTTC.

The genes are TRBV5-5 and TRBJ2-7, with D tentatively TRBD1 (5 bases). The CDR3 has 15 residues. The germline CDR1 and CDR2 sequences are SGHKS and YYEKEE (reference sequence). Trimming stripped 4 bases from V and 0 bases from J, with 14 bases between. CDR3 sequence: CASSLQFDSSYEQYF. The CDR3 DNA follows: TGTGCCAGCAGCCTACAGTTCGACAGCTCCTACGAGCAGTACTTC.

V is TRBV18 and J is TRBJ2-5, with D perhaps TRBD1 (5 bases). The V gene's germline CDR1 is KGHSH and CDR2 LQKENI. There are 15 residues in the CDR3. The V gene lost 1 base and the J gene lost 3 bases, with 12 bases spanning the gap. The CDR3, as DNA: TGTGCCAGCTCACCACGTTCTGGGGCAGAAGAGACCCAGTACTTC. Protein sequence: CASSPRSGAEETQYF.

The chain couples TRBV19 to TRBJ2-1, with D hard to call. V dropped 10 bases and J dropped 4 bases, with 14 bases sitting between them. Germline CDR1 is LNHDA and CDR2 is SQIVND (reference sequence). The CDR3 consists of 13 residues. CDR3 DNA: TGTGCCACCGCAGAGCGAGGTTACAATGAGCAGTTCTTC. Protein sequence: CATAERGYNEQFF.

This chain joins TRBV28 and TRBJ1-4, with TRBD1 as a possible D gene (5 bases). Germline CDR1 is MDHEN and CDR2 is SYDVKM. V was cut by 2 bases and J by 7 bases, with 14 bases left in between. This CDR3 region has 15 residues. CDR3 in DNA: TGTGCCAGCAGTTTAGTAGGGGAGGGTGTTGAAAAACTGTTTTTT. Translated: CASSLVGEGVEKLFF. Full variable domain (missing parts from reference TRBV28 and TRBJ1-4): DVKVTQSSRYLVKRTGEKVFLECVQDMDHENMFWYRQDPGLGLRLIYFSYDVKMKEKGDIPEGYSVSREKKERFSLILESASTNQTSMYLCASSLVGEGVEKLFFGSGTQLSVL.

This sequence joins TRBV18 and TRBJ1-2; the D is unclear. This CDR3 spans 14 amino acids. Deletions cut 6 bases from V and 4 bases from J, with 15 bases between. The germline gives CDR1 KGHSH, CDR2 LQKENI. CDR3 sequence reads: CASSGGRLPYGYTF. The DNA of the CDR3 is TGTGCCAGCTCGGGCGGGAGGCTGCCCTATGGCTACACCTTC.

V and J are TRBV28 and TRBJ2-7, with 14 bases identical to TRBD2. CDR3 size: 17 residues. V was pared by 1 base and J by 6 bases, with 8 bases of the junction left unmatched. In germline, CDR1 is MDHEN, CDR2 SYDVKM. The CDR3 spells CASSLSPGLAGEVEQYF. DNA for the CDR3: TGTGCCAGCAGTTTATCGCCGGGACTAGCGGGGGAAGTCGAGCAGTACTTC. The complete variable domain, with remaining parts taken from reference TRBV28 and TRBJ2-7, reads DVKVTQSSRYLVKRTGEKVFLECVQDMDHENMFWYRQDPGLGLRLIYFSYDVKMKEKGDIPEGYSVSREKKERFSLILESASTNQTSMYLCASSLSPGLAGEVEQYFGPGTRLTVT.

The chain employs TRBV5-8 and TRBJ2-5; 7 bases are shared with TRBD1. J lost 8 bases, V lost 0 bases, and 7 bases had no gene match. Germline assignment: CDR1 SGHTS and CDR2 YDEGEE. This CDR3 is 14 amino acids long. The CDR3 DNA is TGTGCCAGCAGCTTGGGACAGGGAATGGACACCCAGTACTTC. It is translated as CASSLGQGMDTQYF.

The V gene is TRBV29-1, the J gene TRBJ1-1; TRBD1 aligns across 8 bases. This CDR3 has 13 residues. Germline trimming cut 3 bases from V and 6 bases from J; bases unmatched to any gene: 6. CDR1 is SQVTM, CDR2 ANQGSEA, per germline. The CDR3 DNA is TGCAGCGTTGACGACAGGGGCAGCGCTGAAGCTTTCTTT. Its protein product is CSVDDRGSAEAFF. The whole variable domain, filled in from reference TRBV29-1 and TRBJ1-1, reads SAVISQKPSRDICQRGTSLTIQCQVDSQVTMMFWYRQQPGQSLTLIATANQGSEATYESGFVIDKFPISRPNLTFSTLTVSNMSPEDSSIYLCSVDDRGSAEAFFGQGTRLTVV.

J is TRBJ2-1 and V is TRBV30, with 7 bases aligning to TRBD1. There are 13 residues in the CDR3. V was clipped by 8 bases and J by 5 bases; unmatched bases: 9. Germline CDR1 reads GTSNPN; CDR2 reads SVGIG (reference sequence). The chain's CDR3 is CATEGGFNNEQFF. In DNA, the CDR3 is TGTGCCACGGAAGGGGGCTTTAACAATGAGCAGTTCTTC.

This rearrangement joins TRBV29-1 to TRBJ2-3, with TRBD2 identical over 8 bases. The germline V gene has CDR1 SQVTM and CDR2 ANQGSEA. J was trimmed by 14 bases and V by 6 bases; bases with no gene match: 16. CDR3 length: 13 amino acids. CDR3 sequence reads: CSVRGGLAPSPYF. Written as DNA, the CDR3 is TGCAGCGTGCGGGGTGGACTAGCCCCTTCGCCGTATTTT.

This clone was detected once. This sequence joins TRBV19 and TRBJ1-5, with TRBD1 as a possible D gene (5 bases). In germline, CDR1 is LNHDA, CDR2 SQIVND (reference sequence). V lost 6 bases to trimming and J lost 2 bases, with 11 bases between them. This CDR3 is built from 14 residues. The DNA for the CDR3 is TGTGCCAGTAGAGAGATAGGGGGCAATCAGCCCCAGCATTTT. Translating it yields CASREIGGNQPQHF.

CDR3: CASSQDLWGRALSEQYF. Written as DNA, the CDR3 is TGTGCCAGCAGCCAAGATCTATGGGGGAGGGCCTTAAGTGAGCAGTACTTC. The chain combines TRBV4-2 with TRBJ2-7; the match to TRBD2 covers 7 bases. The germline CDR1 and CDR2 sequences are LGHNA and YNFKEQ. The CDR3 runs 17 residues. V dropped 0 bases and J dropped 7; count of bases not matched to a gene: 15.

This chain joins TRBV10-1 and TRBJ2-1, with TRBD2 matching over 8 bases. Per the germline V gene, CDR1 is WNHNN and CDR2 is SYGVQD (reference sequence). Trimming removed 4 bases from V and 2 bases from J; junction bases left unmatched: 7. The CDR3 sequence is 16 residues long. The CDR3 DNA sequence: TGCGCCAGCAGTGTCGGGCGGGGGGCCCCCTACAATGAGCAGTTCTTC. Translated, it gives CASSVGRGAPYNEQFF.

This rearrangement joins TRBV10-3 to TRBJ1-2; 8 bases are shared with TRBD1. The ends lost 3 bases at V and 6 bases at J; junction bases unmatched: 12. From germline, CDR1 is ENHRY and CDR2 SYGVKD. The length of the CDR3 is 16 residues. CDR3 amino acids: CAISDPGPTGVDGYTF. CDR3 sequence (DNA): TGTGCCATCAGTGACCCGGGGCCGACAGGGGTAGATGGCTACACCTTC.

This chain links TRBV27 with TRBJ2-4; D unresolved. CDR3 length equals 13 residues. Germline V lookup: CDR1 MNHEY, CDR2 SMNVEV (reference sequence). V was clipped by 4 bases and J by 0 bases, with 4 bases between them. The CDR3 here is CASSSQAKNIQYF. CDR3 DNA: TGTGCCAGCAGTTCCCAAGCCAAAAACATTCAGTACTTC.

The chain has TRBV10-1 and TRBJ1-6; the D gene is possibly TRBD1 (5 bases). CDR3 length equals 14 residues. Trimming left V 6 bases short and J 13 bases short, with 19 bases between. Per germline, CDR1 WNHNN and CDR2 SYGVQD (reference sequence). CDR3 nucleotides: TGCGCCAGCAGCCCGGGGGGTGAAGATGAGCCCCTCCACTTT. Encoded protein: CASSPGGEDEPLHF.

This clone has a handful of counts. This chain links TRBV4-2 with TRBJ2-3; 8 nucleotides align to TRBD1. CDR3 length equals 15 residues. The V gene end was trimmed by 1 base and the J gene end by 2 bases; junction bases not matched to a gene: 2. From germline, CDR1 is LGHNA and CDR2 YNFKEQ. CDR3 nucleotide sequence: TGTGCCAGCAGCCAAGGACAGGGGCACACAGATACGCAGTATTTT. Protein product: CASSQGQGHTDTQYF.

The chain joins TRBV3-1 (or the pseudogene TRBV3-2) to TRBJ2-2; D is ambiguous. Looked up from germline, CDR1 is LGHDT and CDR2 is YNNKEL (reference sequence). The CDR3 length is 12 residues. V gave up 4 bases and J gave up 7 bases, with 7 bases separating them. The CDR3 reads CASSRYGGELFF. In DNA, the CDR3 is TGTGCCAGCAGCCGCTACGGCGGGGAGCTGTTTTTT.

V and J are TRBV5-1 and TRBJ2-7; a weak D match, TRBD1 (6 bases). The CDR3 covers 14 residues. Between the trimmed V and J ends, which lost 2 bases and 2 bases, there was a span of 11 bases. Germline CDR1 is SGHRS and CDR2 is YFSETQ. The chain's CDR3 is CASSFRDKTYEQYF. CDR3 coding DNA: TGCGCCAGCAGCTTTCGGGACAAAACCTACGAGCAGTACTTC.

The chain links TRBV28 to TRBJ1-2; 9 nucleotides align to TRBD1. In germline, CDR1 is MDHEN, CDR2 SYDVKM. Trimming removed 5 bases from V and 8 bases from J; junction bases left unmatched: 12. The CDR3 covers 15 residues. CDR3 DNA sequence: TGTGCCAGCAGTGCTTCATTAGGGACAGGGTACGGCTACACCTTC. Translating gives CASSASLGTGYGYTF.

The genes are TRBV28 and TRBJ2-3, with TRBD1 identical over 7 bases. After removal of 5 bases from V and 2 bases from J, the junction contained 7 bases not matched to a gene. CDR1 MDHEN and CDR2 SYDVKM come from the germline V gene. CDR3 length: 15 amino acids. CDR3 nucleotide sequence: TGTGCCAGCAGTGGCGCTGGACAGGACACAGATACGCAGTATTTT. Translation: CASSGAGQDTDTQYF.

This clone has just one count. The chain employs TRBV28 and TRBJ1-6, with 7 bases lining up with TRBD1. The CDR3 is 17 residues long. Germline CDR1 is MDHEN and CDR2 is SYDVKM. The junction had 10 bases not matched to a gene; V was cut back by 4 bases and J by 4 bases. The DNA of the CDR3 is TGTGCCAGCAGTTCACAGGGACAGAGCCCATATAATTCACCCCTCCACTTT. This sequence encodes CASSSQGQSPYNSPLHF.

The chain joins TRBV6-5 to TRBJ1-2, with TRBD1 as a possible D gene (6 bases). V shed 10 bases and J shed 7 bases, with 19 bases lying between them. There are 13 residues in the CDR3. Per the germline V gene, CDR1 is MNHEY and CDR2 is SVGAGI. As DNA, the CDR3 is TGTGCCACTCATGTCGGGGGGCTCGGTGGCTACACCTTC. This codes for CATHVGGLGGYTF.